The clone carrying this TCR beta chain has more than one count but fewer than ten. Antigen specificity is unknown. This sample was taken from a study of CD8 T cells in ankylosing spondylitis. Study-wide findings and caveats: Before this, some motif variants had been reported in reactive arthritis synovial fluid and blood. Characteristic of ankylosing spondylitis blood, it appeared, was a TCR beta motif comprising 7 to 9 highly homologous variants. Within peripheral blood, clones linked to disease were CD8+ and relatively rare. The authors reported significant enrichment of disease-linked clones in matched ankylosing spondylitis synovial fluid.

The CDR3 loop spans 13 amino acids. With 5 bases removed from V and 4 bases from J, the gap between germline ends came to 9 bases. The germline V gene has CDR1 SGHRS and CDR2 YFSETQ. Construction of TCR beta libraries was performed using quantitative 5'-RACE with molecular barcodes. Each CDR3 protein gets one entry after TCRdb re-called the 5' RACE reads with MiXCR. The table shows some 450,000 distinct CDR3 sequences, with 15% to 20% occurring only once. This TCR came from a male donor with ankylosing spondylitis. This rearrangement joins TRBV5-1 to TRBJ1-4; no clear D gene. The sample was blood, either unsorted or a sorted T cell fraction (not recorded which). The chain's CDR3 is CASRFQFNEKLFF. CDR3 nucleotide sequence: TGCGCCAGCAGGTTCCAGTTTAATGAAAAACTGTTTTTT.